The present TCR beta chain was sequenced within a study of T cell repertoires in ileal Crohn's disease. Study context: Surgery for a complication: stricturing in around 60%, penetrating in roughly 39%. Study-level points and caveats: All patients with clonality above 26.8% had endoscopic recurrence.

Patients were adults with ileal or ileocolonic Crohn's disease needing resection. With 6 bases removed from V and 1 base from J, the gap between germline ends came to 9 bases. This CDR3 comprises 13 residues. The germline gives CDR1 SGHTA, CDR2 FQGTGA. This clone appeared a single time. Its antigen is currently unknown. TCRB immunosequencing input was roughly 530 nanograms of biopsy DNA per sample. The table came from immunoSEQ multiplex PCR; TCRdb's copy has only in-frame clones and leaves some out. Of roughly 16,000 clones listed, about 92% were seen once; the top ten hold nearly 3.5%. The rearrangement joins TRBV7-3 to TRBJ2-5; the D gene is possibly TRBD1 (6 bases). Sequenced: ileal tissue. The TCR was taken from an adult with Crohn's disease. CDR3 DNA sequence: TGTGCCAGCAGAAACAGGGTCCAAGAGACCCAGTACTTC. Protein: CASRNRVQETQYF.